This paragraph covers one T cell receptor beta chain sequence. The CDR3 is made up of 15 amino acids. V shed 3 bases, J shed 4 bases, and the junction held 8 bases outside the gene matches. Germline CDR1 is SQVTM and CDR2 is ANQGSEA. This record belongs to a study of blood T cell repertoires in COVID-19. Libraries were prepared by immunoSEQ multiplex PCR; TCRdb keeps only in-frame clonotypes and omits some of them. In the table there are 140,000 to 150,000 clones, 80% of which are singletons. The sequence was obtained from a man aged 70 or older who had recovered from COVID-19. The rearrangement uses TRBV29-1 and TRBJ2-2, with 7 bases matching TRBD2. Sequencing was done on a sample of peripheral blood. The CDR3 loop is CSVDRGSGGTGELFF. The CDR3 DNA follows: TGCAGCGTTGACCGTGGATCGGGGGGCACCGGGGAGCTGTTTTTT.